A single sample is the source of the 10 T cell receptor beta chains below, sequenced in a study of shared clonotypes between healthy human individuals. Naivety among CD8 cells was defined by CD45RO negativity and positive CCR7 selection, thereby excluding terminally differentiated effector memory CD45RA+ cells. Assay used: immunoSEQ multiplex PCR; TCRdb lists only in-frame clones, some missing. The repertoire holds about 2 million clones, 85% to 95% seen once, with approximately 1.2% in the top ten. Sequenced sample: naive CD8+ T cells sorted from blood. These receptors all come from a man younger than 35 in good health.

This chain connects TRBV25-1 to TRBJ1-1; D is perhaps TRBD1 (6 bases). This CDR3 spans 18 amino acids. V lost 3 bases and J lost 2, with 22 bases in between. Germline CDR1 is MGHDK and CDR2 is SYGVNS. The DNA of the CDR3 is TGTGCCAGCAGTGAGGGGGCTTCGTGCAGGGACGCTAACACTGAAGCTTTCTTT. It codes for CASSEGASCRDANTEAFF.

The chain combines TRBV10-1 with TRBJ2-5, with a tentative D call TRBD2 (7 bases). V was pared by 4 bases and J by 5 bases, with 14 bases between. This CDR3 region has 14 residues. Germline V CDR1 and CDR2: WNHNN, SYGVQD (reference sequence). CDR3 in DNA: TGCGCCAGCAGTGCGGGGGGCGAGTGGGAGACCCAGTACTTC. Translating it yields CASSAGGEWETQYF.

The CDR3 DNA reads as TGTGCCAGCAGTGAAGGGGACGAGTCTCGGTACGAGCAGTACTTC. Encoded protein: CASSEGDESRYEQYF. The chain carries TRBV6-1 and TRBJ2-7; D tentatively reads TRBD1 or TRBD2 (5 bases each). Germline loops: CDR1 MNHNS, CDR2 SASEGT. V lost 1 base to trimming and J lost 4 bases, with 14 bases between them. This CDR3 region has 15 residues.

This clone occurred once. This sequence joins TRBV29-1 and TRBJ2-7, with 9 bases matching TRBD1. Unmatched junction bases numbered 8, after V lost 3 bases and J lost 2 bases. Germline V CDR1 and CDR2: SQVTM, ANQGSEA. The CDR3 runs 15 residues. CDR3 in amino acids: CSVEWGQGPTYEQYF. CDR3 DNA sequence: TGCAGCGTTGAGTGGGGACAGGGTCCGACCTACGAGCAGTACTTC.

The V gene is TRBV7-6, the J gene TRBJ2-7, with D perhaps given as TRBD1 or TRBD2 (5 bases each). In germline, CDR1 is SGHVS, CDR2 FNYEAQ. The CDR3 runs to 14 residues. Trimming left V 2 bases short and J 0 bases short, with 8 bases between. The chain's CDR3 is CASSLRDLSYEQYF. CDR3 in DNA: TGTGCCAGCAGCTTAAGGGACCTCTCCTACGAGCAGTACTTC.

This chain connects TRBV7-2 to TRBJ2-5; the match to TRBD1 covers 9 bases. Per germline, CDR1 SGHTA and CDR2 FQGNSA. The CDR3 is made up of 14 amino acids. V was pared by 2 bases and J by 4 bases, with 2 bases of the junction left unmatched. The CDR3 DNA follows: TGTGCCAGCAGCTTAACAGGGGGCAGAGAGACCCAGTACTTC. Its protein product is CASSLTGGRETQYF.

This chain joins TRBV9 and TRBJ1-2, with 10 bases fitting TRBD1. This CDR3 contains 15 residues. The trim removed 4 bases at V and 5 bases at J, leaving 8 bases unmatched. Per germline, CDR1 SGDLS and CDR2 YYNGEE. Here the CDR3 reads CASSSRTGGTYGYTF. The CDR3 nucleotides are TGTGCCAGCAGCTCCCGGACAGGGGGAACTTATGGCTACACCTTC.

This chain uses TRBV2 with TRBJ1-1; D may be TRBD1 (5 bases). Trimming left V 3 bases short and J 3 bases short, with 11 bases between. Germline CDR1 reads SNHLY; CDR2 reads FYNNEI. The length of the CDR3 is 14 residues. The CDR3 is CASSEGLGDTEAFF. CDR3 coding DNA: TGTGCCAGCAGTGAGGGGCTGGGGGACACTGAAGCTTTCTTT.

For this clone: Other DNA sequences from this sample encode an identical CDR3 as well. V usage is TRBV28 and J usage is TRBJ1-1; D gene uncertain. V lost 3 bases and J lost 1, with 3 bases in between. Germline V CDR1 and CDR2: MDHEN, SYDVKM. CDR3 length equals 12 residues. Here the CDR3 reads CASSFRNTEAFF. The CDR3 nucleotides are TGTGCCAGCAGTTTTAGGAACACTGAAGCTTTCTTT. The complete variable domain, with remaining parts taken from reference TRBV28 and TRBJ1-1, reads DVKVTQSSRYLVKRTGEKVFLECVQDMDHENMFWYRQDPGLGLRLIYFSYDVKMKEKGDIPEGYSVSREKKERFSLILESASTNQTSMYLCASSFRNTEAFFGQGTRLTVV.

Turning to this clone: Other DNA sequences within the sample encode an identical CDR3. The genes are TRBV5-1 and TRBJ1-1; D may be TRBD1 (6 bases). CDR3 size: 13 residues. In germline, CDR1 is SGHRS, CDR2 YFSETQ. Trimming left V 1 base short and J 6 bases short, with 10 bases between. CDR3 coding DNA: TGCGCCAGCAGCTTGCCTCAGGGGCCTGAAGCTTTCTTT. Protein sequence: CASSLPQGPEAFF.